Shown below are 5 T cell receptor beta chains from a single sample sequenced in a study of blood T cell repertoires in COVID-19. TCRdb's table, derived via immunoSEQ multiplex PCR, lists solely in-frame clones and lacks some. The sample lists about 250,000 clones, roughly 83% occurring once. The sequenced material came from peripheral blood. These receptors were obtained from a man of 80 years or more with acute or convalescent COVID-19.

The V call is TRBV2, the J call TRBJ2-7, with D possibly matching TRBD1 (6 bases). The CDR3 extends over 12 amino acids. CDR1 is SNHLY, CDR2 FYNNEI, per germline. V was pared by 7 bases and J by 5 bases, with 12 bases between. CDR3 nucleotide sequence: TGTGCCAGCAATACAGGGCATCACGAGCAGTACTTC. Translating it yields CASNTGHHEQYF.

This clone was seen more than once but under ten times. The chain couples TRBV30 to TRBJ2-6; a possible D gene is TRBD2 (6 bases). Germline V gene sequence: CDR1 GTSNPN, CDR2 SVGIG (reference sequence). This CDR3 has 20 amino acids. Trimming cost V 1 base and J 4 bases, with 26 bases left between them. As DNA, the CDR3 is TGTGCCTGGAGTGGCGTTGATCTAGCGAACCTCTTAAGGGGGGCCAACGTCCTGACTTTC. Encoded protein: CAWSGVDLANLLRGANVLTF.

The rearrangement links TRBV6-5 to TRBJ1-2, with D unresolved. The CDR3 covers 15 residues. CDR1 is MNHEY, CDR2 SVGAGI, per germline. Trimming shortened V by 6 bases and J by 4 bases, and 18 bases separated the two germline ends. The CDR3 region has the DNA TGTGCCAGCAGGCCCCCCCGGGTATGGGTCTATGGCTACACCTTC. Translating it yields CASRPPRVWVYGYTF.

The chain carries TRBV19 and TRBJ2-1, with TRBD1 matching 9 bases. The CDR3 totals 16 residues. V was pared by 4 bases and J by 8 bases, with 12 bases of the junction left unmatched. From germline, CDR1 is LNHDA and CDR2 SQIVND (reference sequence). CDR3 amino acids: CASSSAGTGRRDEQFF. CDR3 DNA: TGTGCCAGTAGTAGCGCCGGGACAGGGCGCCGGGATGAGCAGTTCTTC.

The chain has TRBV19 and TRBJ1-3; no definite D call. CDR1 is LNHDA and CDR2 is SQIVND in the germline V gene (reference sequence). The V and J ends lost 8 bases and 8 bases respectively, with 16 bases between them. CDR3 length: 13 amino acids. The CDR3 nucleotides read TGTGCCAGTTCCGACACAAGCGGAGACACCATATATTTT. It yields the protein CASSDTSGDTIYF.